This entry concerns a single T cell receptor (beta chain). No cognate antigen has been identified for it. Base-call qualities are not available, and no considerably larger clone is one nucleotide away. This specimen comes from a study of tumor-infiltrating lymphocytes in primary liver carcinoma (dated by TCRdb to the late 2010s). The study in broad terms: Of the five patients, three men and two women aged 30 to 69 years, four had hepatocellular carcinoma and one had combined HCC and intrahepatic cholangiocarcinoma. The tumors of the five patients were staged as T1-T3 N0M0, with maximum diameters ranging from about 4.2 to 10 cm. Roughly 3.5 to 8 million productive TCRbeta reads were obtained per sample, and no significant difference in read depth was found between tissue types. For each liver tumor, the study sampled five regions along with adjacent normal tissue and blood, and applied TCRbeta repertoire sequencing, expression microarrays and whole-exome sequencing. TCRbeta repertoire sequencing covered roughly 35 specimens from 5 patients: 25 tumor regions, 5 adjacent noncancerous liver tissues and 5 peripheral blood samples. To link TCRbeta repertoire diversity to the local molecular phenotype, the roughly 23 tumor region samples were profiled with Agilent mRNA microarrays. Reproducibility between technical replicate repertoires was high, with correlation coefficients above 0.95 and mean shared-clone rates approximately 0.88.

The paper as a whole reports these results and caveats: The top 250 clones accounted for a significantly greater share of the repertoire in tumors than in blood (p = 0.039). Repertoire overlap was higher between tumor regions (mean roughly 35%) than tumor-adjacent (roughly 17%) or tumor-blood (14%) pairs, consistent with antigen-driven expansion. Only about 8-25% of top clones were found in all five regions of a tumor, suggesting spatial heterogeneity of tumor-infiltrating T cells. Only the TCR beta chain was sequenced, which likely underestimates true repertoire diversity because unpaired alpha chains were not captured. The study included only four to six patients, and the authors note findings should be validated in a larger study. Bulk unsorted samples precluded comparing CD4+ and CD8+ T cell repertoires.

From its cysteine to its phenylalanine, the CDR3 spans 14 amino acids. Only the CDR3 part of the read is kept: 42 bases, read in frame from the first base. From the germline V gene (reference sequence), CDR1 is MNHEY and CDR2 is SMNVEV. V is pruned by 5 bases and J by 9 bases, leaving 6 bases of the junction without a gene match. Using a constant-region primer and ProtoScript II reverse transcriptase, TCRbeta-specific cDNA was reverse-transcribed from 400 to 550 ng total RNA. Construction of the TCRbeta libraries relied on three nested rounds of multiplex PCR, following a slightly modified ARM-PCR procedure. Multiplex TRBV1-TRBV30 forward primers and a Cbeta reverse primer were used in the first two PCR rounds, each of which was run for approximately 9 cycles. A final 25-cycle PCR with Deep VentR polymerase added sample barcodes and Illumina adapters. Before sequencing, amplicons of 200-500 bp were gel-purified using a QIAquick gel extraction kit. The TCRbeta amplicons were sequenced with 250-bp paired-end reads on an Illumina HiSeq 2500. Under the source paper's analysis protocol: Quality trimming of reads was performed with Trimmomatic v0.33, and paired reads were merged with FLASH v1.2.11 so that full CDR3 sequences could be recovered. V, D and J germline segments were assigned to the rearranged TCRbeta sequences by MiGEC v1.2.1b. VDJtools v1.0.0 computed clonotype statistics and Shannon-Wiener diversity indices. To cut down on sampling bias, every analysis after diversity analysis relied on just the 250 most abundant clonotypes from each sample. The public reads were run again by TCRdb, first through fastp at Q25 and then through MiXCR, and only productive beta chains were kept. Every entry covers one CDR3 protein and lists the most common genes and DNA from its rows. TCRdb, not the original authors, processed these V and J calls. In this sample the table shows about 74,000 distinct CDR3 sequences, 55% to 75% of which occur a single time. The ten top clones hold roughly 25% of the sample.

Without any cell sorting, total RNA and DNA were extracted together from about 20-30 mg of bulk tissue using the AllPrep DNA/RNA mini kit. Between late 2015 and March 2016, 4 to 6 patients in China with histopathologically diagnosed primary liver carcinoma had surgical resection. At the time of sampling, the patients were treatment-naive and had chronic HBV infection. Five spatially separated regions were sampled from each tumor: the superior, inferior, left-lateral and right-lateral poles, plus the tumor centre. Histological examination found more than 85% viable tumor cells in every tumor sample. Fresh tumor and adjacent tissue pieces were bisected; one half was stored in RNAlater at -80°C, the other sent for histology.

The rearranged segments are TRBV27 and TRBJ1-6, and TRBD1 aligns with 8 junction nucleotides. Sequenced material: liver tumor tissue from sampling region 4. The sample's cell subset or site label, decoded: tumor region T4, right-lateral pole. This clonotype originated in a middle-aged man with primary liver carcinoma and hepatitis B virus infection. The CDR3 here reads CASSSRDRTSPLHF. The DNA is TGTGCCAGCAGTAGCCGGGACAGGACTTCACCCCTCCACTTT.